The entry that follows covers one T cell receptor (beta chain) sequence. The antigen it binds to is not known. Per-nucleotide qualities are absent, and no much larger clonotype sits a single base away. The V and J ends are trimmed by 0 bases and 0 bases, leaving 6 bases between them. Its CDR3 holds 14 amino acids, cysteine through phenylalanine. Only the CDR3 DNA is retained, 42 bases long and in frame from the first base. Taken from the germline V gene (reference sequence), the CDR1 and CDR2 loops are DFQATT and SNEGSKA. This record belongs to a study of identical twins (TCRdb year 2016). Context from the whole study: To test whether fetal clonotypes persist, the study used deep sequencing on TCR alpha and beta repertoires from monozygotic twins, unrelated adults of various ages, and cord blood. Replicate twin experiments were performed at different times using different library preparation protocols to rule out contamination.

Every donor was a healthy Caucasian. Broad study findings and their caveats: Invariant T cells such as MAIT and iNKT could partly confound zero-insertion analyses, although diverse VJ usage argued against such confounding for most clonotypes. Because the same donors could not be followed over many years, the conclusions relied on cross-sectional statistical analysis. Out-of-frame TCR alpha sequences shared between twins showed an excess of low generation-probability sequences compared with coincidental sharing between unrelated individuals. A weaker excess of twin sharing was found in beta out-of-frame sequences because the signal-to-noise ratio was lowered by fewer shared sequences. Abundant cord blood beta clonotypes carried fewer insertions; young adult naive repertoires showed a weaker similar trend, while memory repertoires showed none. In monozygotic twins, out-of-frame TCR alpha sharing was systematically underestimated by recombination models, although the models agreed with sharing between unrelated individuals.

Library creation used 5' RACE. Sequenced using an Illumina HiSeq 2000. A universal primer binding site was added through template switching, and the final cDNA carried a unique molecular identifier so that TCR cDNA molecules could be counted accurately. First-strand cDNA for TCR alpha and beta chains was synthesized from specific primers in the conserved constant-segment region. To control for contamination, each cDNA library was double barcoded with a SMART-Mk sample barcode plus Illumina barcodes. Two successive PCR steps introduced TruSeq adapter sequences along with Illumina sample barcodes. Sequencing of the TCR alpha and beta cDNA libraries was done on the Illumina HiSeq platform using custom primers. On the study's bioinformatics: Unique molecular identifiers were extracted from raw reads with MiGEC, and CDR3 positions were determined with MiXCR. For each individual, recombination models were inferred using an EM algorithm with the repgenHMM and IGoR tools. The analysis of shared clonotypes was done with the tcR package in R, with sharing normalized by the product of cloneset sizes. To study raw recombination free of thymic and clonal selection effects, out-of-frame nonproductive sequences were analyzed. TCRdb reran the public reads through fastp at Q25 and MiXCR, keeping productive beta chains. Every distinct CDR3 protein forms one entry, paired with its most common genes and DNA. The V and J calls were not made by the authors but by TCRdb's processing. The sample table contains 1,800,000 or so distinct CDR3 sequences; only one count was recorded for 25% to 35% of them. Around 0.3% of the sample comes from the top ten.

Sample: cord blood. This chain is built from TRBV20-1 and TRBJ1-5; the D gene cannot be resolved reliably. This TCR came from a newborn girl in good health. The sequenced DNA: TGCAGTGCTAGAGACAGGAATAGCAATCAGCCCCAGCATTTT. The resulting protein is CSARDRNSNQPQHF.